These T cell receptor beta chains were read from a single sample in a study of T cells in Graves' hyperthyroidism and ophthalmopathy. TCRdb itself ran the multiplex PCR reads through MiXCR, one entry per CDR3 protein. The table has roughly 700,000 distinct CDR3 sequences, 13% to 15% seen once. The sample was blood. The source is a woman between 18 and 29 years old with Graves' hyperthyroidism. CDR3s include the opening cysteine and the closing phenylalanine or tryptophan. A D gene is named only where the DNA matches it firmly. Clone size is not always given. Where it is, it says once, few, many or a class for expanded clones.

cdr3_nt,cdr3_aa,j_call,clone_size,v_call,d_call
TGCAGCGTTGAGGGAGGAGGGGACGGTGAAGCTTTCTTT,CSVEGGGDGEAFF,TRBJ1-1,.,TRBV29-1,.
TGTGCCAGCAGTTCGACAGGGGATAATTCACCCCTCCACTTT,CASSSTGDNSPLHF,TRBJ1-6,.,TRBV28,TRBD1
TGTGCCAGCACCCGACTAGCGCACAGCTCCTACGAGCAGTACTTC,CASTRLAHSSYEQYF,TRBJ2-7,few,TRBV6-1,TRBD2
TGTGCCAGCAGTCGGGACAGGGTAAACGGCGATGAGCAGTTCTTC,CASSRDRVNGDEQFF,TRBJ2-1,few,TRBV12-3/TRBV12-4,TRBD1
TGTGCCAGCAGCTTAGACGCCACCGGGACAGCAGCTAACTATGACTACACCTTC,CASSLDATGTAANYDYTF,TRBJ1-2,few,TRBV11-2,TRBD1
TGTGCCAGCAGCGCAGGAGGGGGACTAGCGCTGTACAATGAGCAGTTCTTC,CASSAGGGLALYNEQFF,TRBJ2-1,many,TRBV7-2,TRBD2
TGTGCCAGCAGTGACCCGACAGCCCTTAGCTCCTACAATGAGCAGTTCTTC,CASSDPTALSSYNEQFF,TRBJ2-1,many,TRBV6-1,.
TGTGCCAGCAGTTTAGACATTACCGGGTACACTGAAGCTTTCTTT,CASSLDITGYTEAFF,TRBJ1-1,few,TRBV12-3/TRBV12-4,.
TGTGCCAGCAGTTTATCCCCAGGATCAGATGGCTACACCTTC,CASSLSPGSDGYTF,TRBJ1-2,few,TRBV27,.
TGTGCCAGCAGTCGGACTAGCGGGAAGAATGAGCAGTTCTTC,CASSRTSGKNEQFF,TRBJ2-1,many,TRBV27,TRBD2
TGCGCCAGCAGTGAGAGGGTGAACACTGAAGCTTTCTTT,CASSERVNTEAFF,TRBJ1-1,many,TRBV10-2,.